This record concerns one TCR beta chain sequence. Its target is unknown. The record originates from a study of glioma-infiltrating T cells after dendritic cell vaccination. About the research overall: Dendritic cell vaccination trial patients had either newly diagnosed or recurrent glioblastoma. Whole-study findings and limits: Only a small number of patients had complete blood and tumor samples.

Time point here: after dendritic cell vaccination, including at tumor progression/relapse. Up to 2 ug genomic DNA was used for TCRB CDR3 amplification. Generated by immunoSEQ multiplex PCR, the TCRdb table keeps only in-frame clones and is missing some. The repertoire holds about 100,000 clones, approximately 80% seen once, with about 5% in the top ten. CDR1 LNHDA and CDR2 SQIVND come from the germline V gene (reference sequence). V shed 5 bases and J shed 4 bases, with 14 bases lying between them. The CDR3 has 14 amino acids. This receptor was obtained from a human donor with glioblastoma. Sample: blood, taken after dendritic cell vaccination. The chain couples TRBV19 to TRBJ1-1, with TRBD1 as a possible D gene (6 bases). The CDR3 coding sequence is TGTGCCAGTAGTGCGGTGGGGGCAGGCACTGAAGCTTTCTTT. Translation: CASSAVGAGTEAFF.